One sample yielded the 18 T cell receptor beta chains listed below, sequenced in a study of regulatory T cells in long-lasting Graves disease. The time point denotes: persistent/refractory GD, antithyroid drugs over 5 years with positive TRAb. The TCR library was prepared using RNA isolated from PBMCs. The TCR beta library used iRepertoire HTBI primers with Arm-PCR amplification of CDR3. TCRdb reprocessed the multiplex PCR reads via MiXCR and lists one record per CDR3 protein. Of around 460,000 distinct CDR3 sequences listed, about 20% are singletons. The specimen comprised peripheral blood mononuclear cells (PBMCs), sampled when the disease was refractory, from a patient treated with antithyroid drugs. The receptors were gathered from a female donor with Graves disease.

The chain links TRBV16 to TRBJ1-1; maybe TRBD1 (6 bases). V lost 4 bases to trimming and J lost 1 base, with 22 bases between them. Germline values: CDR1 KGHSY, CDR2 FQNENV. The CDR3 spans 18 residues. The chain's CDR3 is CASSPLGPQGGGNTEAFF. The CDR3 nucleotides are TGTGCCAGCAGCCCCTTGGGCCCACAGGGCGGAGGGAACACTGAAGCTTTCTTT.

V is TRBV5-1 and J is TRBJ2-7; the D is unclear. CDR1 and CDR2 (germline): SGHRS, YFSETQ. Trimming pared 3 bases from V and 2 bases from J, leaving 15 bases between. This CDR3 contains 15 residues. Written as DNA, the CDR3 is TGCGCCAGCAGCTCAAAGCCTCGGCTGACCTACGAGCAGTACTTC. Translation: CASSSKPRLTYEQYF.

This clonotype was detected only a few times. Since a much larger clone is just one base distant, this may be a read error. The chain is built from TRBV12-3 or TRBV12-4 and TRBJ1-2; D possibly corresponds to TRBD1 (6 bases). Deletions cut 6 bases from V and 4 bases from J, with 18 bases between. The CDR3 sequence is 15 residues long. This CDR3 is CASSFATGGSYGYTF. The CDR3 bases are TGTGCCAGCAGCTTTGCGACAGGAGGGAGCTATGGCTACACCTTC.

The V gene is TRBV9, the J gene TRBJ2-3; D is perhaps TRBD1 or TRBD2 (5 bases each). The CDR3 is 13 residues long. Looked up from germline, CDR1 is SGDLS and CDR2 is YYNGEE. The V gene lost 4 bases and the J gene lost 6 bases, with 12 bases spanning the gap. Here the CDR3 reads CASSKGPRDTQYF. The DNA for the CDR3 is TGTGCCAGCAGCAAGGGACCCCGTGATACGCAGTATTTT.

There are many counts of this clonotype. V is TRBV20-1 and J is TRBJ1-2; D may be TRBD1 (6 bases). Trimming left V 6 bases short and J 5 bases short, with 16 bases between. Germline V gene sequence: CDR1 DFQATT, CDR2 SNEGSKA (reference sequence). The CDR3 extends over 13 amino acids. The CDR3 spells CSARGLFGYGYTF. Here the CDR3 DNA reads TGCAGTGCCAGGGGTCTCTTCGGATATGGCTACACCTTC.

The sample holds a few counts of this clonotype. The chain recombines TRBV6-1 with TRBJ1-5, with no clear D. The CDR3 runs 14 residues. Deletions cut 5 bases from V and 0 bases from J, with 8 bases between. CDR1 is MNHNS and CDR2 is SASEGT in the germline V gene. In DNA, the CDR3 is TGTGCCAGCAGTCCAGAGTATAGCAATCAGCCCCAGCATTTT. Protein product: CASSPEYSNQPQHF.

The table lists this clonotype with many counts. J is TRBJ2-5 and V is TRBV7-2; 9 nucleotides match TRBD2. With 1 base clipped from V and 5 bases from J, the junction kept 8 bases outside the gene matches. Per the germline V gene, CDR1 is SGHTA and CDR2 is FQGNSA. The length of the CDR3 is 16 residues. The CDR3 reads CASSLVRLAGRETQYF. DNA for the CDR3: TGTGCCAGCAGCTTAGTTAGGCTAGCGGGGCGGGAGACCCAGTACTTC.

The genes are TRBV9 and TRBJ1-5; D not certain. Per germline, CDR1 SGDLS and CDR2 YYNGEE. CDR3 length: 15 amino acids. The V end was cut by 0 bases, the J end by 2 bases, with 9 bases between. This CDR3 is CASSVGYLGNQPQHF. The CDR3 coding sequence is TGTGCCAGCAGCGTAGGGTATTTGGGCAATCAGCCCCAGCATTTT.

This chain connects TRBV12-3 or TRBV12-4 to TRBJ2-1; tentatively, D is TRBD1 (5 bases). V lost 5 bases and J lost 0, with 8 bases in between. CDR3 length: 14 residues. The CDR3 spells CASSVGHSYNEQFF. The CDR3 bases are TGTGCCAGCAGTGTGGGGCACTCCTACAATGAGCAGTTCTTC.

This clonotype was recorded a few times. J is TRBJ2-7 and V is TRBV7-9; no clear D. Germline CDR1 and CDR2: SEHNR and FQNEAQ (reference sequence). The CDR3 runs 12 residues. Trimming removed 5 bases from V and 2 bases from J, with 7 bases in between. CDR3 in amino acids: CASSPDPYEQYF. The CDR3 nucleotides read TGTGCCAGCAGCCCGGATCCCTACGAGCAGTACTTC.

J is TRBJ1-6 and V is TRBV9, with D unresolved. This CDR3 comprises 15 residues. V dropped 1 base and J dropped 9 bases, with 14 bases sitting between them. From germline, CDR1 is SGDLS and CDR2 YYNGEE. CDR3 loop: CASSVIAEESSPLHF. The CDR3 DNA sequence: TGTGCCAGCAGCGTAATAGCGGAAGAATCTTCACCCCTCCACTTT.

This chain joins TRBV5-6 and TRBJ2-3; no clear D gene. The CDR3 has 11 residues. Germline assignment: CDR1 SGHDT and CDR2 YYEEEE. The V and J ends lost 0 bases and 10 bases respectively, with 6 bases between them. Here the CDR3 DNA reads TGTGCCAGCAGCTTGGAATTGGCGCAGTATTTT. It is translated as CASSLELAQYF.

The CDR3 nucleotides are TGTGCCAGCAGCTTCGTGGCGGCTGAAAAACTGTTTTTT. Encoded protein: CASSFVAAEKLFF. The chain recombines TRBV7-9 with TRBJ1-4; D call uncertain. Trimming took off 3 bases at V and 7 bases at J, with 9 bases between the two ends. Germline lookup yields CDR1 SEHNR and CDR2 FQNEAQ (reference sequence). The CDR3 extends over 13 amino acids.

The J gene is TRBJ2-5, the V gene TRBV11-2, with TRBD2 matching 7 bases. With V trimmed by 4 bases and J by 5 bases, 10 bases remained unmatched. CDR1 is SGHAT, CDR2 FQNNGV, per germline. The CDR3 has 15 residues. CDR3 DNA sequence: TGTGCCAGCAGCTCTCAAGCGGGACGGCAGGAGACCCAGTACTTC. Protein product: CASSSQAGRQETQYF.

The sample holds many counts of this clonotype. V gene TRBV6-5 combines with J gene TRBJ1-4, with no clear D. The CDR3 sequence is 13 residues long. Germline CDR1 reads MNHEY; CDR2 reads SVGAGI. Trimming pared 1 base from V and 5 bases from J, leaving 5 bases between. The CDR3 reads CASSYWPNEKLFF. In DNA, the CDR3 is TGTGCCAGCAGTTACTGGCCGAATGAAAAACTGTTTTTT.

The rearrangement uses TRBV3-1 and TRBJ1-1; the D gene is possibly TRBD1 (5 bases). Germline CDR1 and CDR2: LGHDT and YNNKEL (reference sequence). Trimming left V 6 bases short and J 6 bases short, with 17 bases between. The CDR3 spans 14 residues. The CDR3 DNA sequence: TGTGCCAGCAGGTCGGACCCCGGGGGTTCTGAAGCTTTCTTT. This codes for CASRSDPGGSEAFF.

The V call is TRBV5-6, the J call TRBJ1-2; 10 nucleotides line up with TRBD1. The CDR3 runs to 15 residues. Trimming removed 7 bases from V and 3 bases from J; junction bases left unmatched: 9. From germline, CDR1 is SGHDT and CDR2 YYEEEE. The CDR3 sequence is CASGKVDRGDYGYTF. DNA for the CDR3: TGTGCCAGCGGCAAGGTGGACAGGGGGGACTATGGCTACACCTTC.

Turning to this clonotype: This may be a read error: a much more frequent sequence differs by one nucleotide. The chain recombines TRBV11-3 with TRBJ1-2, with D hard to call. Looked up from germline, CDR1 is SGHNT and CDR2 is YENEEA. The CDR3 is 15 amino acids. Trimming took 6 bases from V and 0 from J, leaving 14 bases between them. The CDR3: CASRTYGLANYGYTF. The CDR3 DNA reads TGTGCCAGCAGAACGTACGGACTAGCTAACTATGGCTACACCTTC.